Below, 19 T cell receptor beta chains from the same sample are listed, as sequenced in a study of T cells in Graves' hyperthyroidism and ophthalmopathy. TCR beta CDR3 regions were amplified from RNA transcripts. HTBI primers drove first-round RT-PCR of the TCR CDR3. TCRdb redid the calling of the multiplex PCR reads with MiXCR, one entry per CDR3 protein. This sample has more than 300,000 distinct CDR3 sequences; approximately 17% occur once, and the top ten carry around 40%. Sequencing was carried out using blood. The receptors derive from a man aged 18 to 29 with Graves' ophthalmopathy.

About this clonotype itself: Being one base from a much bigger clone, this may be a read error. This sequence joins TRBV2 and TRBJ1-1; D may be TRBD1 (6 bases). This CDR3 spans 13 amino acids. Deletions cut 6 bases from V and 2 bases from J, with 10 bases between. Germline CDR1 SNHLY, CDR2 FYNNEI. Here the CDR3 reads CASRATGNTEAFF. CDR3 bases: TGTGCCAGCAGGGCGACAGGTAACACTGAAGCTTTCTTT.

The gene calls are TRBV24-1 and TRBJ1-4; weak D call: TRBD1 (5 bases). Trimming removed 9 bases from V and 3 bases from J, with 16 bases in between. Germline assignment: CDR1 KGHDR and CDR2 SFDVKD. The CDR3 totals 15 residues. The CDR3 DNA is TGTGCCACCCAACCCTCGGGACCCTCTAATGAAAAACTGTTTTTT. Its protein is CATQPSGPSNEKLFF.

Many counts were recorded for this clonotype. The rearrangement uses TRBV10-3 and TRBJ2-5; 11 nucleotides line up with TRBD2. Unmatched junction bases numbered 9, after V lost 6 bases and J lost 0 bases. Germline-derived CDR1 and CDR2 are ENHRY and SYGVKD. This CDR3 contains 17 residues. CDR3 DNA sequence: TGTGCCATCAGAGAGGGACTAGCGGCCTCGTACCAAGAGACCCAGTACTTC. It translates to CAIREGLAASYQETQYF.

V usage is TRBV2 and J usage is TRBJ2-3, with D perhaps TRBD2 (6 bases). This CDR3 has 14 residues. The V end was cut by 7 bases, the J end by 1 base, with 12 bases between. The germline V gene encodes CDR1 SNHLY and CDR2 FYNNEI. The CDR3 sequence is CASKDPGGTDTQYF. Here the CDR3 DNA reads TGTGCCAGCAAAGACCCGGGGGGCACAGATACGCAGTATTTT.

This clonotype appeared many times. The rearrangement joins TRBV28 to TRBJ1-1, with no clear D. The CDR3 extends over 10 amino acids. CDR1 MDHEN and CDR2 SYDVKM come from the germline V gene. The V and J ends lost 6 bases and 8 bases respectively, with 7 bases between them. CDR3 amino acids: CASSFREAFF. The DNA for the CDR3 is TGTGCCAGCAGCTTCCGCGAAGCTTTCTTT.

Turning to this clonotype: One end of the junction varies from germline; a read error may be responsible. This chain uses TRBV12-3 or TRBV12-4 with TRBJ2-1; D is unclear. This CDR3 has 12 residues. The CDR3 loop is CASSLAHDEQFF. The CDR3, as DNA: TGTGCCAGCAGCTTAGCCCACGATGAGCAGTTCTTC.

The V call is TRBV5-4, the J call TRBJ1-1; the D is unclear. This CDR3 has 14 amino acids. CDR1 and CDR2 from the germline V gene are SGHNT and YYREEE (reference sequence). V gave up 4 bases and J gave up 6 bases, with 16 bases separating them. CDR3 sequence (DNA): TGTGCCAGCAGCCATGGCTCACCTGGGGCTGAAGCTTTCTTT. It is translated as CASSHGSPGAEAFF.

This clonotype was seen many times. CDR3 coding DNA: TGTGCCAGCAGCCAAGCCACCTACGAGCAGTACTTC. It is translated as CASSQATYEQYF. J is TRBJ2-7 and V is TRBV3-1; D remains ambiguous. Per the germline V gene, CDR1 is LGHDT and CDR2 is YNNKEL (reference sequence). V was shortened by 1 base and J by 2 bases, with 3 bases between the two germline ends. The CDR3 totals 12 residues.

This clonotype was recorded at least ten times. This chain joins TRBV20-1 and TRBJ1-1, with TRBD1 matching over 7 bases. Per germline, CDR1 DFQATT and CDR2 SNEGSKA (reference sequence). The CDR3 has 15 amino acids. The trim removed 5 bases at V and 4 bases at J, leaving 13 bases unmatched. The CDR3, as DNA: TGCAGTGCTGACCTTACCGGGACAGAAGTCACTGAAGCTTTCTTT. This encodes CSADLTGTEVTEAFF.

Regarding this clonotype: Being one base from a much bigger clone, this may be a read error. The chain employs TRBV27 and TRBJ1-6; 11 bases agree with TRBD1. The CDR3 is made up of 18 amino acids. Looked up from germline, CDR1 is MNHEY and CDR2 is SMNVEV (reference sequence). The CDR3 coding sequence is TGTGCCGGCAGTAGCGGGACAGGGGGACTCTCCTATAATTCACCCCTCCACTTT. Its protein is CAGSSGTGGLSYNSPLHF.

This clonotype was seen many times. This rearrangement joins TRBV11-2 to TRBJ2-2; 9 bases agree with TRBD1. V shed 5 bases, J shed 6 bases, and the junction held 7 bases outside the gene matches. Per the germline V gene, CDR1 is SGHAT and CDR2 is FQNNGV. There are 15 residues in the CDR3. Here the CDR3 reads CASSPGTGRAGELFF. CDR3 bases: TGTGCCAGCAGCCCCGGGACAGGGAGGGCCGGGGAGCTGTTTTTT.

The chain recombines TRBV19 with TRBJ1-3, with a tentative D call TRBD1 (5 bases). Trimming took off 3 bases at V and 0 bases at J, with 12 bases between the two ends. The V gene's germline CDR1 is LNHDA and CDR2 SQIVND (reference sequence). This CDR3 has 16 residues. CDR3 sequence (DNA): TGTGCCAGTAGTATTCATCGGGACCTCTCTGGAAACACCATATATTTT. It translates to CASSIHRDLSGNTIYF.

This clonotype was detected only a few times. The chain employs TRBV9 and TRBJ1-5; a possible D gene is TRBD1 (5 bases). Trimming took off 6 bases at V and 5 bases at J, with 18 bases between the two ends. Germline V gives CDR1 SGDLS, CDR2 YYNGEE. The CDR3 sequence is 15 residues long. CDR3 sequence (DNA): TGTGCCAGCACCTTGACCGGGACTCTCGATCAGCCCCAGCATTTT. This gives the protein CASTLTGTLDQPQHF. Full variable domain (missing parts from reference TRBV9 and TRBJ1-5): DSGVTQTPKHLITATGQRVTLRCSPRSGDLSVYWYQQSLDQGLQFLIQYYNGEERAKGNILERFSAQQFPDLHSELNLSSLELGDSALYFCASTLTGTLDQPQHFGDGTRLSIL.

This clonotype has ten or more counts. V usage is TRBV3-1 and J usage is TRBJ1-4; D is uncertain. There are 17 residues in the CDR3. V lost 1 base and J lost 5, with 17 bases in between. CDR1 is LGHDT and CDR2 is YNNKEL in the germline V gene (reference sequence). The CDR3 coding sequence is TGTGCCAGCAGCCAAGGGGTCGAAGTGCTACAGAATGAAAAACTGTTTTTT. Residues: CASSQGVEVLQNEKLFF.

This clonotype was counted between two and nine times. The chain joins TRBV6-1 to TRBJ1-1; TRBD1 matches at 7 bases. Germline CDR1 MNHNS, CDR2 SASEGT. The CDR3 is made up of 14 amino acids. The ends lost 6 bases at V and 0 bases at J; junction bases unmatched: 4. CDR3 protein: CASRETGVNTEAFF. DNA for the CDR3: TGTGCCAGCAGGGAAACAGGGGTGAACACTGAAGCTTTCTTT.

Note on this clonotype: A much larger clone sits a single nucleotide away, making a read error possible. V and J are TRBV28 and TRBJ1-2; tentatively, D is TRBD1 (6 bases). The CDR3 runs to 11 residues. Trimming stripped 7 bases from V and 8 bases from J, with 11 bases between. The germline gives CDR1 MDHEN, CDR2 SYDVKM. For the CDR3, the DNA is TGTGCCAGCACTAATGACAGGGGCTACACCTTC. Translation: CASTNDRGYTF.

In this sample, this clonotype turned up a few times. V usage is TRBV19 and J usage is TRBJ1-5; a possible D gene is TRBD1 (6 bases). V was pared by 6 bases and J by 2 bases, with 20 bases between. CDR1 and CDR2 from the germline V gene are LNHDA and SQIVND (reference sequence). This CDR3 region has 17 residues. Written as DNA, the CDR3 is TGTGCCAGTAGAGACCTCCCAACGGGGGCCGGCAATCAGCCCCAGCATTTT. Translation gives CASRDLPTGAGNQPQHF.

About this clonotype itself: Given a much more abundant clone one base away, this may be a read error. V and J are TRBV12-3 or TRBV12-4 and TRBJ2-3, with 14 positions matching TRBD2. Unmatched junction bases numbered 3, after V lost 5 bases and J lost 2 bases. The CDR3 is 16 amino acids. CDR3 bases: TGTGCCAGCAGTAAGACTAGCGGGGGGGCCACAGATACGCAGTATTTT. Residues: CASSKTSGGATDTQYF.

This clonotype was observed many times. The rearrangement links TRBV6-1 to TRBJ1-4, with TRBD1 identical over 7 bases. The CDR3 is 14 residues long. The J segment lost 7 bases and the V segment lost 6 bases, leaving 8 bases of the junction unmatched. Germline CDR1 MNHNS, CDR2 SASEGT. The CDR3: CASRTGTDFEKLFF. Written as DNA, the CDR3 is TGTGCCAGCAGGACAGGGACAGATTTTGAAAAACTGTTTTTT.